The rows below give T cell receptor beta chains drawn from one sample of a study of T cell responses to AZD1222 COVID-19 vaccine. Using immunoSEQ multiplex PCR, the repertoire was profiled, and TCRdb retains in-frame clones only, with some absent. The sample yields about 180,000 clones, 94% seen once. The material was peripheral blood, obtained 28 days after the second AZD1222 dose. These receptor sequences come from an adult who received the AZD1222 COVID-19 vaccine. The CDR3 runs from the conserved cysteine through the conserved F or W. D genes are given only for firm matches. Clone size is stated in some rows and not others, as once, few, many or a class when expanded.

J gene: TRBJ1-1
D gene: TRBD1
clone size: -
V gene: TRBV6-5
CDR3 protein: CASSRDRVTEAFF
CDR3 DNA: TGTGCCAGCAGCCGGGACAGGGTGACTGAAGCTTTCTTT

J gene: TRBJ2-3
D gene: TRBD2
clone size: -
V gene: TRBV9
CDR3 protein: CASTPSGGLAADTQYF
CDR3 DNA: TGTGCCAGCACACCTAGCGGGGGGCTAGCGGCAGATACGCAGTATTTT

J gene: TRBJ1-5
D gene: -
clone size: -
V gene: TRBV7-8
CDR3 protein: CASNTLSNQPQHF
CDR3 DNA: TGTGCCAGCAACACTCTTAGCAATCAGCCCCAGCATTTT

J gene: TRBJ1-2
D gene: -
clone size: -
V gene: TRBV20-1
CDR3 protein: CSAGGEGGYTF
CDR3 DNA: TGCAGTGCAGGAGGGGAAGGTGGCTACACCTTC

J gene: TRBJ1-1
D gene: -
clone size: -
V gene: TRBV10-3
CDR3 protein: CAISDTHTEAFF
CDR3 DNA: TGTGCCATCAGTGACACCCACACTGAAGCTTTCTTT

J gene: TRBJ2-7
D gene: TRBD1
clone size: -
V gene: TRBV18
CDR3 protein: CASSPRRTGGNDEQYF
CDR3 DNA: TGTGCCAGCTCACCGCGTAGGACAGGGGGTAACGACGAGCAGTACTTC

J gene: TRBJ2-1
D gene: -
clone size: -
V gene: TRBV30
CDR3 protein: CAWSPRSDNEQFF
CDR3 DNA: TGTGCCTGGAGTCCCCGCAGCGACAATGAGCAGTTCTTC

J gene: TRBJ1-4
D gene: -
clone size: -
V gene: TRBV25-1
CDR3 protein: CASSVVARNEFNEKLFF
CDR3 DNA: TGTGCCAGCAGTGTGGTGGCCAGGAATGAATTTAATGAAAAACTGTTTTTT

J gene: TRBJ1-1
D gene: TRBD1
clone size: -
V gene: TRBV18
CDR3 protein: CASSRGTGGAYTEAFF
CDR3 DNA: TGTGCCAGCTCACGAGGGACAGGGGGGGCCTACACTGAAGCTTTCTTT

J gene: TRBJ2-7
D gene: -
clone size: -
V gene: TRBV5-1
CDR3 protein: CASQSGLSYEQYF
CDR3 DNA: TGCGCCAGTCAAAGCGGGCTCTCCTACGAGCAGTACTTC

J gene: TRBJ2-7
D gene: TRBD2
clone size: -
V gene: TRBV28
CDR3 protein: CASRAGGRYEQYF
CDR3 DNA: TGTGCCAGCAGGGCGGGAGGGCGGTACGAGCAGTACTTC

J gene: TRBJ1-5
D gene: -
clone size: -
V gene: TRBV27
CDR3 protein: CASSLLGVQPQHF
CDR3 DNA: TGTGCCAGCAGTTTACTGGGGGTTCAGCCCCAGCATTTT

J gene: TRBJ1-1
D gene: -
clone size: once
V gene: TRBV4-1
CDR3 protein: CASRPTVNTEAFF
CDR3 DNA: TGCGCCAGCAGACCTACGGTGAACACTGAAGCTTTCTTT

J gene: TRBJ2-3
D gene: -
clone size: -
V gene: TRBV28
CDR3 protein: CASRSGAGTDTQYF
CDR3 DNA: TGTGCCAGCAGATCGGGGGCCGGCACAGATACGCAGTATTTT

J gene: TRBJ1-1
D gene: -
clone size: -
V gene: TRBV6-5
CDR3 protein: CASRKDSLNTEAFF
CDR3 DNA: TGTGCCAGCAGGAAGGACAGTTTGAACACTGAAGCTTTCTTT

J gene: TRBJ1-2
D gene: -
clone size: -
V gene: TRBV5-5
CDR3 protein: CASSLAGGGIYGYTF
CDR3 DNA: TGTGCCAGCAGCTTGGCCGGTGGGGGGATCTATGGCTACACCTTC

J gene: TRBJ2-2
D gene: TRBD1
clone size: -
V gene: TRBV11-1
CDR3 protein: CASRFTGAGELFF
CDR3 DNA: TGTGCCAGCAGATTTACAGGGGCCGGGGAGCTGTTTTTT

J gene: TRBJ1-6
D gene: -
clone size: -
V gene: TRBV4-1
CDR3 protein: CASSQEGITLHF
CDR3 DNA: TGCGCCAGCAGCCAGGAGGGCATAACCCTCCACTTT

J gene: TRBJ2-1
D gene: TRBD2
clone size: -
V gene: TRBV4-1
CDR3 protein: CASSQGTGTSGSNEQFF
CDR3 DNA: TGCGCCAGCAGCCAGGGGACCGGGACTAGCGGGAGCAATGAGCAGTTCTTC

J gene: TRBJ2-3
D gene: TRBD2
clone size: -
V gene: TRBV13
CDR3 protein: CASSLGLAGLISSTDTQYF
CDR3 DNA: TGTGCCAGCAGCTTAGGACTAGCGGGACTCATCTCTAGCACAGATACGCAGTATTTT

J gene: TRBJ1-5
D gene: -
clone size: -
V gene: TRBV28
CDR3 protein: CASSLDPVAARAWPQHF
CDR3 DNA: TGTGCCAGCAGTTTGGACCCGGTGGCAGCACGCGCCTGGCCCCAGCATTTT

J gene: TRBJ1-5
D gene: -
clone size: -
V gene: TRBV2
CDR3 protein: CASSDERWRTSGNQPQHF
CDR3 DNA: TGTGCCAGCAGTGATGAGCGGTGGAGAACCTCGGGCAATCAGCCCCAGCATTTT

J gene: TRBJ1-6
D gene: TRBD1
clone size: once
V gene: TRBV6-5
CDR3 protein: CASVGQEDYNSPLHF
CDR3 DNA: TGTGCCAGCGTGGGACAGGAGGATTATAATTCACCCCTCCACTTT

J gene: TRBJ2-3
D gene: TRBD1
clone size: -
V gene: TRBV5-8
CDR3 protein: CASSFFRDRGSDTQYF
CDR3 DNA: TGTGCCAGCAGCTTCTTCCGGGACAGGGGTTCAGATACGCAGTATTTT

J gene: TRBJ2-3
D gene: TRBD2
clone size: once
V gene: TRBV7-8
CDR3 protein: CASSLGAGTSGSTDTQYF
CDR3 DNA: TGTGCCAGCAGCTTAGGGGCCGGGACTAGCGGGAGTACAGATACGCAGTATTTT

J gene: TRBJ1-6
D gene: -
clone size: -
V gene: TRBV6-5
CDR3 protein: CASSNLLGVNSPLHF
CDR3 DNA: TGTGCCAGCAGTAACTTACTAGGGGTAAATTCACCCCTCCACTTT